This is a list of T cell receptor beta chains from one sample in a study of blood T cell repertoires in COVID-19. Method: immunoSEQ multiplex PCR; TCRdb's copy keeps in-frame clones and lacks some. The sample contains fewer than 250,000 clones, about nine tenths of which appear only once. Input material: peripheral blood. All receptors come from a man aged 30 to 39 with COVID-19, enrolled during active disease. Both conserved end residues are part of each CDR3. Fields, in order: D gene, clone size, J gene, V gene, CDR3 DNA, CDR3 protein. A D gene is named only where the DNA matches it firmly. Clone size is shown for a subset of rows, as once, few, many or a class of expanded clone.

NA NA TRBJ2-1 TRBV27 TGTGCCAGCAGTTTATCACAGGGAAGCTCCTACAATGAGCAGTTCTTC CASSLSQGSSYNEQFF
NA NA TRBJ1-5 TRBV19 TGTGCCAGTAGTATAGAACACAATCAGCCCCAGCATTTT CASSIEHNQPQHF
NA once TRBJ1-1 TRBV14 TGTGCCAGCAGCCCCCTTACAGGAGTGAACACTGAAGCTTTCTTT CASSPLTGVNTEAFF
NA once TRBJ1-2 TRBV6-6 TGTGCCAGCAGTTACTCGAGAGGGTCGGAAGGCTACACCTTC CASSYSRGSEGYTF
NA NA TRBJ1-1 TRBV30 TGTGCCTGGAGTGTACCGGGGTCGAGATCGGGAGCTTTCTTT CAWSVPGSRSGAFF
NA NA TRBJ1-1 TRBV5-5 TGTGCCAGCACCTCCGCCCTGAGTGAGGTCACTGAAGCTTTCTTT CASTSALSEVTEAFF
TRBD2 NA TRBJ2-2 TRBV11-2 TGTGCCAGCAGCTCCCGCCTCGAGGGAGGGACCGGGGAGCTGTTTTTT CASSSRLEGGTGELFF
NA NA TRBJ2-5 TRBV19 TGTGCCAGTAGTATGGGCCTTCAAGAGACCCAGTACTTC CASSMGLQETQYF
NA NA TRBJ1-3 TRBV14 TGTGCCAGCAGCCAAGGGTTAGGACGGGACTCTGGAAACACCATATATTTT CASSQGLGRDSGNTIYF
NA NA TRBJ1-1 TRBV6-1 TGTGCCAGCAGTGAAAAGGGGGTTTTGGCTGAAGCTTTCTTT CASSEKGVLAEAFF
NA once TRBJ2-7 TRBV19 TGTGCCAGTAGCCTCCGGGACATAGCCTACGAGCAGTACTTC CASSLRDIAYEQYF
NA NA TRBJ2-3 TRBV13 TGTGCCAGCAGCGGGGGGTTCCCCACAGATACGCAGTATTTT CASSGGFPTDTQYF
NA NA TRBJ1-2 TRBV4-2 TGTGCCAGCAGCCAAGTGGTTGACTTCCCACTGAGGGGGTCCGTCTATGGCTACACCTTC CASSQVVDFPLRGSVYGYTF
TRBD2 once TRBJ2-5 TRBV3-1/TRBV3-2 TGTGCCAGCAGCCAATTGTCTCTAGCGGGGATTCTTCAAGAGACCCAGTACTTC CASSQLSLAGILQETQYF